This T cell receptor beta chain was identified in a study of blood T cell repertoires in COVID-19. Overall study context: The United States, Italy and Spain were the sources of the acute and convalescent COVID-19 samples. PBMCs, B-cell-depleted T cells, or T cells provided the cDNA or gDNA that made up the material.

Concerning this clone itself: In the same sample, other DNA sequences code for this CDR3.

In the original workflow: Estimation of nucleated cell counts was performed using reference gene primer amplification. The table came from immunoSEQ multiplex PCR; TCRdb's copy has only in-frame clones and leaves some out. That table supplies the V and J calls and clone size; D and trimming were determined from the DNA. Among 150,000 to 200,000 clones listed, approximately 86% were seen once. In germline, CDR1 is SGDLS, CDR2 YYNGEE. The CDR3 contains 17 residues. With 1 base removed from V and 0 bases from J, the gap between germline ends came to 11 bases. The source material was peripheral blood. The clonotype was recovered from a man aged 65 to 79 with acute or convalescent COVID-19. V is TRBV9 and J is TRBJ1-6, with D possibly matching TRBD1 (6 bases). The CDR3 loop is CASSVSGQSSYNSPLHF. CDR3 coding DNA: TGTGCCAGCAGCGTATCGGGACAAAGCTCCTATAATTCACCCCTCCACTTT.